This T cell receptor beta chain is from a study of blood T cell repertoires in COVID-19. This clone has a single count. The junction had 8 bases not matched to a gene; V was cut back by 8 bases and J by 4 bases. This CDR3 is built from 15 residues. Germline values: CDR1 MNHEY, CDR2 SMNVEV (reference sequence). Profiling relied on immunoSEQ multiplex PCR, and the TCRdb table lists in-frame clones only, not all of them. The data show approximately 300,000 clones, more than 90% seen once. The V gene is TRBV27, the J gene TRBJ2-3; 11 bases match TRBD2. Material for sequencing was PBMCs or T cells enriched from blood (not recorded which). The sequence derives from a woman in her twenties or thirties who had recovered from COVID-19. The CDR3 DNA sequence: TGTGCCAGCCAATTAGCGGGAGGGCCCCCAGATACGCAGTATTTT. Translating gives CASQLAGGPPDTQYF.